One and the same sample provided the 17 T cell receptor beta chains below, sequenced in a study of T-cell memory formation after mild COVID-19. TCRdb ran MiXCR on the 5' RACE reads and lists one entry per CDR3 protein. The sample yields about 150,000 distinct CDR3 sequences, 6% to 7% seen once. Sequencing was carried out using PBMCs or a T cell subset sorted from them (not recorded which). These receptors were taken from an adult woman who had mild COVID-19 (a few samples of this study predate the infection). Cell type and time point are not known.

The chain is built from TRBV12-3 or TRBV12-4 and TRBJ2-1; D gene unclear. The CDR3 spans 14 residues. Trimming shortened V by 5 bases and J by 1 base, and 9 bases separated the two germline ends. CDR3 coding DNA: TGTGCCAGCAGTCCCTGGGGTTCCTACAATGAGCAGTTCTTC. Residues: CASSPWGSYNEQFF.

This clonotype was recorded many times. The V and J genes are TRBV9 and TRBJ2-3; D is perhaps TRBD1 (5 bases). This CDR3 region has 11 residues. V shed 7 bases and J shed 6 bases, with 9 bases lying between them. Germline lookup yields CDR1 SGDLS and CDR2 YYNGEE. The CDR3 protein is CASGRADTQYF. The CDR3 DNA is TGTGCCAGCGGCAGGGCTGATACGCAGTATTTT.

This chain links TRBV25-1 with TRBJ2-7; D not resolved. Germline CDR1 is MGHDK and CDR2 is SYGVNS. V was shortened by 3 bases and J by 7 bases, with 7 bases between the two germline ends. The CDR3 is made up of 11 amino acids. The CDR3 loop reads CASSDQWEQYF. CDR3 bases: TGTGCCAGCAGTGACCAGTGGGAGCAGTACTTC.

This clonotype was seen a few times. The V call is TRBV29-1, the J call TRBJ2-2, with 7 bases lining up with TRBD1. The J segment lost 5 bases and the V segment lost 6 bases, leaving 6 bases of the junction unmatched. Germline CDR1 is SQVTM and CDR2 is ANQGSEA. The CDR3 runs to 13 residues. CDR3 region: CSVLNRGTGELFF. The DNA for the CDR3 is TGCAGCGTGCTTAACAGGGGAACCGGGGAGCTGTTTTTT.

This clonotype occurred a few times. V gene TRBV7-9 combines with J gene TRBJ2-1; TRBD2 might be the D (6 bases). Germline CDR1 is SEHNR and CDR2 is FQNEAQ (reference sequence). There are 17 residues in the CDR3. Deletions cut 4 bases from V and 4 bases from J, with 20 bases between. The CDR3 nucleotides read TGTGCCAGCAGCTCAGAGAAGGCGGGGACCCTTTACAATGAGCAGTTCTTC. It encodes CASSSEKAGTLYNEQFF.

The rearrangement joins TRBV5-1 to TRBJ1-4; tentatively, D is TRBD1 (5 bases). The CDR3 is 13 amino acids. V lost 5 bases to trimming and J lost 7 bases, with 12 bases between them. From germline, CDR1 is SGHRS and CDR2 YFSETQ. CDR3 bases: TGCGCCAGCAGTAGGGGACCCCGTGAAAAACTGTTTTTT. Amino acids: CASSRGPREKLFF.

This clonotype was detected only a few times. The gene calls are TRBV12-3 or TRBV12-4 and TRBJ2-7; D is perhaps TRBD2 (5 bases). The CDR3 length is 14 residues. V lost 6 bases and J 0 bases, leaving 12 bases between the germline ends. The CDR3 DNA reads TGTGCCAGCAGCTCGATTGGGAGCTCCTACGAGCAGTACTTC. Encoded protein: CASSSIGSSYEQYF.

This clonotype was picked up many times. V gene TRBV7-3 combines with J gene TRBJ2-6, with D possibly matching TRBD2 (5 bases). Looked up from germline, CDR1 is SGHTA and CDR2 is FQGTGA. Trimming pared 4 bases from V and 0 bases from J, leaving 19 bases between. The CDR3 is 19 amino acids. Here the CDR3 DNA reads TGTGCCAGCAGCTCAAGCGGTCTCTCCCTCTACTCTGGGGCCAACGTCCTGACTTTC. It codes for CASSSSGLSLYSGANVLTF.

The chain joins TRBV18 to TRBJ1-1; 7 bases match TRBD1. Germline CDR1 reads KGHSH; CDR2 reads LQKENI. J gave up 0 bases and V 5 bases, and 3 bases lay outside the gene matches. This CDR3 comprises 14 residues. The CDR3: CASSEQGLNTEAFF. The CDR3 nucleotides are TGTGCCAGCTCAGAACAGGGGCTGAACACTGAAGCTTTCTTT.

The table lists this clonotype with a few counts. This chain uses TRBV20-1 with TRBJ2-7; 9 nucleotides match TRBD1. V dropped 3 bases and J dropped 3; count of bases not matched to a gene: 9. Germline V gene lookup returns CDR1 DFQATT and CDR2 SNEGSKA (reference sequence). This CDR3 is built from 15 residues. The CDR3 sequence is CSASNYRGQSYEQYF. CDR3 coding DNA: TGCAGTGCTAGTAACTACAGGGGGCAGAGCTACGAGCAGTACTTC.

Only a few counts were recorded for this clonotype. The chain is built from TRBV11-2 and TRBJ1-3; 8 nucleotides match TRBD1. The CDR3 runs to 16 residues. CDR1 is SGHAT and CDR2 is FQNNGV in the germline V gene. Trimming removed 5 bases from V and 2 bases from J; junction bases left unmatched: 8. CDR3 residues: CASSLTQGAAGNTIYF. CDR3 coding DNA: TGTGCCAGCAGCCTCACTCAGGGGGCTGCTGGAAACACCATATATTTT.

The rearrangement links TRBV30 to TRBJ2-1; 9 bases align to TRBD2. Germline V gives CDR1 GTSNPN, CDR2 SVGIG (reference sequence). The CDR3 covers 15 residues. Trimming cost V 0 bases and J 5 bases; bases outside gene matches: 5. The chain's CDR3 is CAWSVSGRRDNEQFF. The CDR3 DNA follows: TGTGCCTGGAGTGTAAGCGGGAGGAGGGACAATGAGCAGTTCTTC.

This clonotype appeared a few times. This chain joins TRBV7-2 and TRBJ1-1; D is possibly TRBD1 (6 bases). The CDR3 is made up of 13 amino acids. The V and J ends lost 5 bases and 7 bases respectively, with 14 bases between them. Germline CDR1 and CDR2: SGHTA and FQGNSA. DNA for the CDR3: TGTGCCAGCAGCCTCAACAGGGCTGGTGAAGCTTTCTTT. As protein: CASSLNRAGEAFF. The variable domain in full, completed from reference TRBV7-2 and TRBJ1-1, reads GAGVSQSPSNKVTEKGKDVELRCDPISGHTALYWYRQSLGQGLEFLIYFQGNSAPDKSGLPSDRFSAERTGGSVSTLTIQRTQQEDSAVYLCASSLNRAGEAFFGQGTRLTVV.

The chain recombines TRBV7-3 with TRBJ1-2; no reliable D call. V was shortened by 5 bases and J by 8 bases, with 15 bases between the two germline ends. The CDR3 runs 13 residues. Germline V CDR1 and CDR2: SGHTA, FQGTGA. CDR3 DNA: TGTGCCAGCAGCCCCCGTCGCGGGCACGGCTACACCTTC. Its protein product is CASSPRRGHGYTF.

This clonotype was seen only a few times. V and J are TRBV18 and TRBJ2-1; D unclear. Germline assignment: CDR1 KGHSH and CDR2 LQKENI. The CDR3 is made up of 17 amino acids. V was cut by 0 bases and J by 12 bases, with 24 bases left in between. The CDR3 region is CASSPPLRFAADVWQFF. The CDR3 nucleotides are TGTGCCAGCTCACCACCTCTGCGGTTCGCGGCCGATGTATGGCAGTTCTTC.

This clonotype was detected a few times. The chain employs TRBV20-1 and TRBJ2-7; perhaps D is TRBD1 or TRBD2 (6 bases each). Per germline, CDR1 DFQATT and CDR2 SNEGSKA (reference sequence). This CDR3 has 14 residues. With 1 base removed from V and 6 bases from J, the gap between germline ends came to 16 bases. In DNA form, the CDR3 reads TGCAGTGCTAGAGTGGAACAGGGAGCGGGCGAGCAGTACTTC. Translated, it gives CSARVEQGAGEQYF.

This clonotype came up many times. This chain links TRBV24-1 with TRBJ2-1, with D maybe TRBD2 (6 bases). The CDR3 runs to 13 residues. Germline-derived CDR1 and CDR2 are KGHDR and SFDVKD. Deletions cut 10 bases from V and 2 bases from J, with 11 bases between. DNA of the CDR3: TGTGCCACTAGCGGCGGCCCCTACAATGAGCAGTTCTTC. This codes for CATSGGPYNEQFF.